This T cell receptor (beta chain) was profiled in a study of shared clonotypes between healthy human individuals. Study information: The study used three CD4 naive, three CD4 memory, two CD8 naive and one CD8 memory plate per donor.

Clones were read by immunoSEQ multiplex PCR, and TCRdb kept only the in-frame ones, dropping some. The data hold hundreds of thousands of clones, with almost 97% observed a single time. Germline CDR1 and CDR2: MDHEN and SYDVKM. CDR3 length: 11 residues. V lost 8 bases and J lost 7, with 11 bases in between. The sample taken for sequencing was naive CD4+ T cells sorted from blood. As for subset: CD45RA+ positively selected. This clonotype was sampled from a woman aged 25 to 45 in good health. The genes are TRBV28 and TRBJ1-1; possibly TRBD1 for D (5 bases). For the CDR3, the DNA is TGTGCCAGCGTAAGGGACGGTGAAGCTTTCTTT. Protein sequence: CASVRDGEAFF.